What follows describes a single T cell receptor beta chain. In assigning cohorts, the study relied on participant-reported clinical history. Generated by immunoSEQ multiplex PCR, the TCRdb table keeps only in-frame clones and is missing some. The profile covers about 390,000 clones, with about 86% appearing a single time and about a tenth taken by the ten largest. This sample was included in a study of blood T cell repertoires in COVID-19. The receptor's source is a woman aged 45-65 years who had recovered from COVID-19. The specimen was PBMCs or T cells enriched from blood (not recorded which).

CDR3 sequence (DNA): TGTGCCAGCAGTTCAGCTCCCGGGACAGGGGGCGCGATGCGGGATTCACCCCTCCACTTT. This gives the protein CASSSAPGTGGAMRDSPLHF. This sequence joins TRBV27 and TRBJ1-6, with 12 bases identical to TRBD1. Trimming removed 4 bases from V and 8 bases from J; junction bases left unmatched: 18. The CDR3 is 20 amino acids. Per the germline V gene, CDR1 is MNHEY and CDR2 is SMNVEV (reference sequence).